This TCR beta chain is drawn from a study of regulatory T cells in long-lasting Graves disease. Time point denoted: newly diagnosed GD, antithyroid drugs for less than 3 months. The TCR library was made from RNA that had been extracted from PBMCs in TRIzol. This clonotype showed up many times. Trimming stripped 3 bases from V and 8 bases from J, with 10 bases between. Germline V gene data show CDR1 as MNHEY and CDR2 as SMNVEV (reference sequence). This CDR3 has 12 amino acids. CDR3 regions were amplified by Arm-PCR using iRepertoire HTBI primers to build TCR beta libraries. A single record per CDR3 protein comes from TCRdb applying MiXCR to the multiplex PCR reads. The sample has about 330,000 distinct CDR3 sequences; 16% are singletons. This sample was also put to use in a study of T cells in Graves' hyperthyroidism and ophthalmopathy.

The J gene is TRBJ1-2, the V gene TRBV27; D not certain. Sample: peripheral blood mononuclear cells (PBMCs), taken at new diagnosis, from a patient treated with antithyroid drugs. This receptor was taken from a woman under 30 with Graves disease. The CDR3 sequence: CASSFPPQGYTF. Written as DNA, the CDR3 is TGTGCCAGCAGTTTTCCCCCACAGGGCTACACCTTC.